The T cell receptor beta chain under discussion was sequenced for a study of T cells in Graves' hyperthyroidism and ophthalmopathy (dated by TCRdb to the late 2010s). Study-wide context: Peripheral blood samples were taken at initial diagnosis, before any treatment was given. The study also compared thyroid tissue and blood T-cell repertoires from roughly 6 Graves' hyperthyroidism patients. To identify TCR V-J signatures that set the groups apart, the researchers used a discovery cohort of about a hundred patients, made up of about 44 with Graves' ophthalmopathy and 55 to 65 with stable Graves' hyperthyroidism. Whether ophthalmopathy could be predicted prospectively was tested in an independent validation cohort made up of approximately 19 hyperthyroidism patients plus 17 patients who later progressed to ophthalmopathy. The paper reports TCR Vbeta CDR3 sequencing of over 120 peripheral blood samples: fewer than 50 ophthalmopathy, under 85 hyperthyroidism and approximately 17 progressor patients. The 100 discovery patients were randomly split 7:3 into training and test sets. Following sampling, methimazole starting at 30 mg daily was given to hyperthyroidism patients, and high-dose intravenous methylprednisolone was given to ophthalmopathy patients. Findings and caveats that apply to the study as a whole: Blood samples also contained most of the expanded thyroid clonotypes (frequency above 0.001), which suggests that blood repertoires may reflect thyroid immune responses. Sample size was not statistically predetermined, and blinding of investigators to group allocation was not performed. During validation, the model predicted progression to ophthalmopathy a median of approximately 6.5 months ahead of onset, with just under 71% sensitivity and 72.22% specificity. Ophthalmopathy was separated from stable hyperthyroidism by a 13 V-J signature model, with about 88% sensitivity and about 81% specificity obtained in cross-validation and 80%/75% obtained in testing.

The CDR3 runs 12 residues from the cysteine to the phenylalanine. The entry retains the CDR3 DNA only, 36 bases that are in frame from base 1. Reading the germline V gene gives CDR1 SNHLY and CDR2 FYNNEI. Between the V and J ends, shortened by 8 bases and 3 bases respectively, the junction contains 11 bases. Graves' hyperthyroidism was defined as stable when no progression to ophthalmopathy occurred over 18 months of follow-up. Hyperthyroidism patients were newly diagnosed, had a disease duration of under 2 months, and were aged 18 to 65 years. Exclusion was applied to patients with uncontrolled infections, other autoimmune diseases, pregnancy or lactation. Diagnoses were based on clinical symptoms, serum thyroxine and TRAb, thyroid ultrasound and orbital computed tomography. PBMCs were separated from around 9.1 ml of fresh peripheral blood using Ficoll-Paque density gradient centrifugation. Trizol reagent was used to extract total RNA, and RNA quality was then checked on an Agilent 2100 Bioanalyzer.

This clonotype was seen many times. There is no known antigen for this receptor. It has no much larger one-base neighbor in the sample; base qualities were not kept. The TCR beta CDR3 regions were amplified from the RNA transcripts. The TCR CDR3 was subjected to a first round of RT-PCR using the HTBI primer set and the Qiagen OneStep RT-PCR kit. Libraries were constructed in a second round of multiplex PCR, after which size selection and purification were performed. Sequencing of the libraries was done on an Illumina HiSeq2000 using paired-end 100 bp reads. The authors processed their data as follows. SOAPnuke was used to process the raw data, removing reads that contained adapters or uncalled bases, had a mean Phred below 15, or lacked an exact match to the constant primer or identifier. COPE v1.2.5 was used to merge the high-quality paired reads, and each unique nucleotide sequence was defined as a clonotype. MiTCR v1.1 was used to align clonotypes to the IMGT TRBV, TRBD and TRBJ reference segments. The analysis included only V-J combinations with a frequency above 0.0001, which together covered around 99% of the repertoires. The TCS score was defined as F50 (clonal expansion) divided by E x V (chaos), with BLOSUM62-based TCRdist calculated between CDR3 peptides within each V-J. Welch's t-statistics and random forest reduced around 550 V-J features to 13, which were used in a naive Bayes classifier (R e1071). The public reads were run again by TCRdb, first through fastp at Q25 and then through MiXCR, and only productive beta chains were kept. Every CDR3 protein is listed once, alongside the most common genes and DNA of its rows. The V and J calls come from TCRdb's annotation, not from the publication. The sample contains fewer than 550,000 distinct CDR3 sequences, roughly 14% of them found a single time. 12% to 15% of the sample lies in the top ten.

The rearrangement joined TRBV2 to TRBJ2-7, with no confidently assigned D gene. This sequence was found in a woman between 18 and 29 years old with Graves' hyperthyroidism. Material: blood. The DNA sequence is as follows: TGTGCCAGCGTGGACCTGCTCTACGAGCAGTACTTC. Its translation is CASVDLLYEQYF.